The 27 T cell receptor beta chains below were found in one sample sequenced in a study of shared clonotypes between healthy human individuals. CD8 cells regarded as naive lacked CD45RO, were positively chosen for CCR7, and omitted terminally differentiated effector memory CD45RA+ cells. The method was immunoSEQ multiplex PCR; TCRdb's version includes in-frame clones alone and lacks a portion of them. Of some 740,000 clones listed, roughly 92% are singletons. Material for sequencing was naive CD8+ T cells sorted from blood. Receptors originate from a man under 40 in good health.

The chain links TRBV5-5 to TRBJ2-5, with TRBD2 matching 14 bases. Germline trimming cut 0 bases from V and 4 bases from J; bases unmatched to any gene: 5. The CDR3 runs to 17 residues. Germline assignment: CDR1 SGHKS and CDR2 YYEKEE (reference sequence). The CDR3 coding sequence is TGTGCCAGCAGCTTGGAGACCGGGACTAGCGGGAGAGAGACCCAGTACTTC. As protein: CASSLETGTSGRETQYF.

The chain links TRBV27 to TRBJ2-7; TRBD2 matches 7 bases. Germline V gives CDR1 MNHEY, CDR2 SMNVEV (reference sequence). This CDR3 region has 13 residues. Losses at the gene ends were 7 bases for V and 3 bases for J; bases not matched to a gene: 6. The CDR3 is CASNPTSYYEQYF. CDR3 bases: TGTGCCAGCAACCCGACTAGCTACTACGAGCAGTACTTC.

The chain couples TRBV30 to TRBJ2-1; 8 nucleotides agree with TRBD1. With 4 bases clipped from V and 10 bases from J, the junction kept 9 bases outside the gene matches. This CDR3 comprises 13 residues. CDR1 is GTSNPN and CDR2 is SVGIG in the germline V gene (reference sequence). The CDR3 DNA follows: TGTGCCTGGACAGTGCCCTACAGGGGGGAGCAGTTCTTC. Amino acids: CAWTVPYRGEQFF.

The V and J genes are TRBV19 and TRBJ1-1, with D uncertain. This CDR3 has 12 amino acids. Germline V lookup: CDR1 LNHDA, CDR2 SQIVND (reference sequence). Trimming stripped 5 bases from V and 8 bases from J, with 12 bases between. In DNA, the CDR3 is TGTGCCAGTAGTGGGTGGCGGCGGGAAGCTTTCTTT. This gives the protein CASSGWRREAFF.

J is TRBJ1-2 and V is TRBV29-1; the match to TRBD1 covers 8 bases. The CDR3 spans 13 residues. From germline, CDR1 is SQVTM and CDR2 ANQGSEA. V trimming: 7 bases; J trimming: 3 bases; junction bases outside the gene matches: 7. This CDR3 reads CSGDVTGDYGYTF. The CDR3 bases are TGCAGCGGTGACGTGACAGGGGACTATGGCTACACCTTC.

The chain has TRBV7-9 and TRBJ1-5, with TRBD1 matching 10 bases. Germline CDR1 reads SEHNR; CDR2 reads FQNEAQ (reference sequence). The CDR3 has 17 amino acids. V gave up 0 bases and J gave up 3 bases; unmatched junction bases: 5. This chain's CDR3 is CASSLAGTGAINQPQHF. CDR3 nucleotides: TGTGCCAGCAGCTTAGCAGGGACAGGGGCGATCAATCAGCCCCAGCATTTT.

The chain combines TRBV18 with TRBJ2-5; TRBD1 is a possible D gene (6 bases). The CDR3 is made up of 16 amino acids. Trimming took 5 bases from V and 1 from J, leaving 17 bases between them. CDR1 and CDR2 (germline): KGHSH, LQKENI. Here the CDR3 DNA reads TGTGCCAGCTCAGCCGGCAGGGGACCCCTCCAAGAGACCCAGTACTTC. Translating it yields CASSAGRGPLQETQYF.

The rearrangement links TRBV14 to TRBJ1-4; D is undetermined. The CDR3 extends over 15 amino acids. Trimming took off 2 bases at V and 4 bases at J, with 11 bases between the two ends. In germline, CDR1 is SGHDN, CDR2 FVKESK. Written as DNA, the CDR3 is TGTGCCAGCAGCCAACGTGGGTTTAGTAATGAAAAACTGTTTTTT. Encoded protein: CASSQRGFSNEKLFF.

The chain couples TRBV4-1 to TRBJ2-2; tentative D call: TRBD1 (5 bases). Trimming took 2 bases from V and 2 from J, leaving 15 bases between them. Per germline, CDR1 MGHRA and CDR2 YSYEKL. The CDR3 loop spans 17 amino acids. The CDR3 DNA is TGCGCCAGCAGCCAAACCGCGACAGCCCCAAACACCGGGGAGCTGTTTTTT. The encoded protein is CASSQTATAPNTGELFF.

The genes are TRBV14 and TRBJ2-1; the D is unclear. Germline V gene lookup returns CDR1 SGHDN and CDR2 FVKESK. CDR3 length equals 17 residues. V dropped 0 bases and J dropped 5 bases, with 17 bases sitting between them. CDR3 region: CASSQDRLERAHNEQFF. CDR3 bases: TGTGCCAGCAGCCAAGACCGGCTAGAGCGAGCACACAATGAGCAGTTCTTC.

This chain uses TRBV9 with TRBJ2-7, with D hard to call. The CDR3 consists of 14 residues. Germline lookup yields CDR1 SGDLS and CDR2 YYNGEE. The germline V and J ends were trimmed by 0 bases and 6 bases, with 13 bases remaining between them. The DNA of the CDR3 is TGTGCCAGCAGCGTAGAGGGCAACTCGGCCGAGCAGTACTTC. Protein: CASSVEGNSAEQYF.

The chain combines TRBV6-5 with TRBJ2-1; D is unclear. The ends were cut back, 8 bases at V and 4 bases at J, with 12 bases in the middle. Germline-derived CDR1 and CDR2 are MNHEY and SVGAGI. There are 13 residues in the CDR3. Here the CDR3 reads CASGHPGYNEQFF. CDR3 bases: TGTGCCAGCGGTCACCCAGGTTACAATGAGCAGTTCTTC.

The CDR3 loop reads CASSPLLAVSSYEQYF. The DNA for the CDR3 is TGTGCCAGCAGTCCCCTCCTAGCCGTAAGCTCCTACGAGCAGTACTTC. This chain connects TRBV28 to TRBJ2-7; D is possibly TRBD2 (5 bases). The V end lost 5 bases, the J end lost 0 bases, and 17 bases lay between the germline ends. The CDR3 sequence is 16 residues long. The germline V gene encodes CDR1 MDHEN and CDR2 SYDVKM.

The J gene is TRBJ1-5, the V gene TRBV7-2; 8 bases are shared with TRBD1. This CDR3 is built from 16 residues. Germline V gene data show CDR1 as SGHTA and CDR2 as FQGNSA. J was trimmed by 6 bases and V by 5 bases; bases with no gene match: 12. CDR3 coding DNA: TGTGCCAGCAGCCCCCGGGGACAGGAGGGGCGTCAGCCCCAGCATTTT. Translated, it gives CASSPRGQEGRQPQHF.

V and J are TRBV27 and TRBJ2-1; D unresolved. Germline values: CDR1 MNHEY, CDR2 SMNVEV (reference sequence). V lost 8 bases and J 4 bases, leaving 21 bases between the germline ends. This CDR3 contains 16 residues. The CDR3 spells CASALVMGYSYNEQFF. The CDR3 coding sequence is TGTGCCAGCGCCCTCGTGATGGGATATAGTTACAATGAGCAGTTCTTC.

The rearrangement joins TRBV29-1 to TRBJ2-1; D is unresolved. This CDR3 comprises 14 residues. In germline, CDR1 is SQVTM, CDR2 ANQGSEA. The V end lost 3 bases, the J end lost 0 bases, and 9 bases lay between the germline ends. CDR3 sequence: CSVDKVSSYNEQFF. The CDR3 DNA reads as TGCAGCGTTGATAAGGTGAGCTCCTACAATGAGCAGTTCTTC.

The chain is built from TRBV9 and TRBJ2-1; TRBD2 agrees at 8 bases. This CDR3 spans 15 amino acids. Germline V gives CDR1 SGDLS, CDR2 YYNGEE. Trimming at V came to 2 bases and at J to 8 bases, leaving 9 bases not matched to a gene. The CDR3 DNA sequence: TGTGCCAGCAGCGTCTCGGGAGGGCCTCTTGATGAGCAGTTCTTC. Translated, it gives CASSVSGGPLDEQFF.

V usage is TRBV28 and J usage is TRBJ2-3, with D possibly TRBD1 on 5 matching bases. There are 15 residues in the CDR3. V was clipped by 7 bases and J by 0 bases, with 14 bases between them. Germline V gene lookup returns CDR1 MDHEN and CDR2 SYDVKM. The CDR3 coding sequence is TGTGCCAGCACCCGCGACAGCTCTAGCACAGATACGCAGTATTTT. Protein sequence: CASTRDSSSTDTQYF. Variable domain in full (rest from reference TRBV28 and TRBJ2-3): DVKVTQSSRYLVKRTGEKVFLECVQDMDHENMFWYRQDPGLGLRLIYFSYDVKMKEKGDIPEGYSVSREKKERFSLILESASTNQTSMYLCASTRDSSSTDTQYFGPGTRLTVL.

The chain combines TRBV7-2 with TRBJ2-5, with unresolved D. The CDR3 is made up of 17 amino acids. Trimming took 4 bases from V and 1 from J, leaving 19 bases between them. Per germline, CDR1 SGHTA and CDR2 FQGNSA. Here the CDR3 reads CASSSPQFGQFQETQYF. In DNA form, the CDR3 reads TGTGCCAGCAGCTCCCCTCAATTCGGCCAATTCCAAGAGACCCAGTACTTC.

This clone has just a few counts. The rearrangement uses TRBV2 and TRBJ1-5; 9 nucleotides line up with TRBD1. V lost 5 bases to trimming and J lost 5 bases; unmatched junction nucleotides: 10. Germline assignment: CDR1 SNHLY and CDR2 FYNNEI. The CDR3 is 16 amino acids. DNA of the CDR3: TGTGCCAGCAGTTTTTTTCCGGGACAGGGCGATCAGCCCCAGCATTTT. Amino acid sequence: CASSFFPGQGDQPQHF.

The CDR3 nucleotides read TGTGCTAGTGGTTTGACGTCCTACGAGCAGTACTTC. Its protein is CASGLTSYEQYF. The rearrangement uses TRBV12-5 and TRBJ2-7, with D uncertain. Germline CDR1 LGHNT, CDR2 FRNRAP. The CDR3 extends over 12 amino acids. Trimming cost V 2 bases and J 1 base, with 3 bases left between them. The full variable domain, its missing parts supplied by reference TRBV12-5 and TRBJ2-7, is DARVTQTPRHKVTEMGQEVTMRCQPILGHNTVFWYRQTMMQGLELLAYFRNRAPLDDSGMPKDRFSAEMPDATLATLKIQPSEPRDSAVYFCASGLTSYEQYFGPGTRLTVT.

V is TRBV9 and J is TRBJ1-4; 8 nucleotides line up with TRBD1. V gave up 4 bases and J gave up 8 bases; unmatched junction bases: 7. The CDR3 totals 14 residues. CDR1 SGDLS and CDR2 YYNGEE come from the germline V gene. CDR3 nucleotides: TGTGCCAGCAGCCCCGGAACAGGGGGGGAAAAACTGTTTTTT. This translates into CASSPGTGGEKLFF.

The rearrangement uses TRBV10-3 and TRBJ1-1, with D hard to call. V was cut by 0 bases and J by 11 bases, with 22 bases left in between. The CDR3 runs to 16 residues. Germline CDR1 and CDR2: ENHRY and SYGVKD. The CDR3 region has the DNA TGTGCCATCAGTGAGTCGACGTGGATTAACCCCTTCCGGGCTTTCTTT. Translation: CAISESTWINPFRAFF.

V is TRBV4-3 and J is TRBJ2-3, with D uncertain. Trimming took 1 base from V and 5 from J, leaving 10 bases between them. This CDR3 is 14 amino acids long. Germline CDR1 LGHNA, CDR2 YSLEER. The CDR3 is CASSQAIGIDTQYF. The DNA of the CDR3 is TGCGCCAGCAGCCAAGCCATTGGGATAGATACGCAGTATTTT.

V is TRBV5-6 and J is TRBJ2-1; D perhaps matches TRBD1 (5 bases). This CDR3 region has 12 residues. Germline CDR1 and CDR2: SGHDT and YYEEEE. V dropped 0 bases and J dropped 9 bases, with 7 bases sitting between them. CDR3 loop: CASSLADTEQFF. The CDR3 nucleotides read TGTGCCAGCAGCTTGGCGGACACTGAGCAGTTCTTC.

The chain links TRBV5-4 to TRBJ1-2; a weak D match, TRBD1 (5 bases). Germline V gene lookup returns CDR1 SGHNT and CDR2 YYREEE (reference sequence). CDR3 length equals 16 residues. Trimming removed 9 bases at V and 1 base at J, with 22 bases between. CDR3 sequence: CATGHPGALNNYGYTF. CDR3 DNA sequence: TGTGCCACCGGCCACCCCGGGGCACTGAATAACTATGGCTACACCTTC.

V is TRBV29-1 and J is TRBJ2-7; D possibly uses TRBD1 or TRBD2 (5 bases each). The CDR3 extends over 13 amino acids. Looked up from germline, CDR1 is SQVTM and CDR2 is ANQGSEA. The V end lost 6 bases, the J end lost 2 bases, and 14 bases lay between the germline ends. CDR3 sequence (DNA): TGCAGCGTATACACGAGGGGCGCCTACGAGCAGTACTTC. It encodes CSVYTRGAYEQYF.